Below are 10 T cell receptor beta chains sequenced from a single sample in a study of T cells in Graves' hyperthyroidism and ophthalmopathy. Amplification of TCR beta CDR3 regions used RNA as the template. HTBI primers were employed in a first-round RT-PCR of the TCR CDR3. Each CDR3 protein gets one entry after TCRdb re-called the multiplex PCR reads with MiXCR. Of about 290,000 distinct CDR3 sequences listed, less than 15% are singletons. Sequencing input: blood. All receptors derive from a woman aged 30 to 39 with Graves' hyperthyroidism that later progressed to Graves' ophthalmopathy.

A few counts support this clonotype. This may be a read error: a much more frequent sequence differs by one nucleotide. CDR3: CAWSRTVGEQYF. CDR3 DNA sequence: TGTGCCTGGAGTCGGACAGTAGGTGAGCAGTACTTC. This chain joins TRBV30 and TRBJ2-7; D may be TRBD1 (6 bases). The CDR3 spans 12 residues. V lost 2 bases and J lost 7, with 12 bases in between. Germline CDR1 GTSNPN, CDR2 SVGIG (reference sequence).

This clonotype was detected a few times. A much larger clone differs by one base, so this may be a read error. The rearrangement joins TRBV11-2 to TRBJ1-5; D might be TRBD1 (5 bases). Germline CDR1 and CDR2: SGHAT and FQNNGV. The CDR3 is made up of 14 amino acids. V shed 1 base and J shed 7 bases, with 11 bases lying between them. The CDR3 DNA sequence: TGTGCCAGCAGCTTAGGCGGGGCAGGACAGCCCCAGCATTTT. Translating gives CASSLGGAGQPQHF.

This clonotype was picked up a small number of times. Just one base apart from a much larger clone, this may be a read error. CDR3 residues: CASSPSDRGRAYERYF. As DNA, the CDR3 is TGTGCCAGCAGCCCCTCGGACAGGGGAAGGGCCTACGAGCGGTACTTC. The J gene is TRBJ2-7, the V gene TRBV11-2; 9 bases fit TRBD1. Germline V gene lookup returns CDR1 SGHAT and CDR2 FQNNGV. The CDR3 is 16 residues long.

The table lists this clonotype with many counts. This chain links TRBV12-3 or TRBV12-4 with TRBJ1-1; the match to TRBD1 covers 7 bases. CDR3 length: 15 residues. Germline trimming cut 6 bases from V and 6 bases from J; bases unmatched to any gene: 13. The DNA of the CDR3 is TGTGCCAGCAGCCCCGGGACAGCATACAACGCTGAAGCTTTCTTT. It specifies CASSPGTAYNAEAFF.

The sample holds many counts of this clonotype. The V gene is TRBV7-2, the J gene TRBJ1-4, with TRBD1 identical over 9 bases. V dropped 5 bases and J dropped 5; count of bases not matched to a gene: 6. This CDR3 contains 15 residues. CDR1 is SGHTA and CDR2 is FQGNSA in the germline V gene. The DNA for the CDR3 is TGTGCCAGCAGCCCCCAGACAGGGGGAAATGAAAAACTGTTTTTT. Translating it yields CASSPQTGGNEKLFF.

CDR3 bases: TGTGCCAGCAGGCGGGGACTAGCGGGAGGGGCCTACAATGAGCAGTTCTTC. Amino acid sequence: CASRRGLAGGAYNEQFF. This chain uses TRBV11-2 with TRBJ2-1; 16 bases line up with TRBD2. The germline CDR1 and CDR2 sequences are SGHAT and FQNNGV. Trimming took 6 bases from V and 2 from J; bases not matched to a gene: 4. The CDR3 is 17 residues long.

In this sample, this clonotype turned up a few times. The chain recombines TRBV4-3 with TRBJ2-1, with no clear D. The CDR3 is 14 amino acids. Germline values: CDR1 LGHNA, CDR2 YSLEER. The V end lost 0 bases, the J end lost 6 bases, and 9 bases lay between the germline ends. DNA of the CDR3: TGCGCCAGCAGCCAAGATCTAGGACGCAATGAGCAGTTCTTC. Its protein product is CASSQDLGRNEQFF.

This clonotype was counted at least ten times. The gene calls are TRBV27 and TRBJ1-2, with D unresolved. CDR1 MNHEY and CDR2 SMNVEV come from the germline V gene (reference sequence). V was pared by 0 bases and J by 2 bases, with 4 bases between. This CDR3 has 13 residues. CDR3 protein: CASSLSGNYGYTF. The CDR3 nucleotides are TGTGCCAGCAGTTTATCCGGCAACTATGGCTACACCTTC.

The CDR3 region has the DNA TGTGCCAGCAGACGGGCCCTTTACCATAACACCATATATTTT. It encodes CASRRALYHNTIYF. The V gene is TRBV6-1, the J gene TRBJ1-3, with D hard to call. CDR1 is MNHNS and CDR2 is SASEGT in the germline V gene. Trimming stripped 6 bases from V and 7 bases from J, with 16 bases between. CDR3 length equals 14 residues.

V and J are TRBV20-1 and TRBJ2-1; 11 bases are shared with TRBD2. This CDR3 comprises 18 residues. J was trimmed by 2 bases and V by 5 bases; bases with no gene match: 14. Germline V lookup: CDR1 DFQATT, CDR2 SNEGSKA (reference sequence). This chain's CDR3 is CSAFFGGVAGGAYNEQFF. For the CDR3, the DNA is TGCAGTGCTTTTTTCGGGGGGGTAGCGGGAGGGGCCTACAATGAGCAGTTCTTC.